This T cell receptor (beta chain) appears in the sequencing data of a study of post-analysis software for immune sequencing data. General study findings and limits: Higher frequency in patients than in controls was seen for 5 or 6 TRBV segments, with TRBV5-6, TRBV5-1 and TRBV20-1 among them.

As concerns this clonotype: Its specificity is unknown.

This CDR3 spans 14 amino acids. V lost 1 base to trimming and J lost 10 bases; unmatched junction nucleotides: 11. Germline CDR1 reads DFQATT; CDR2 reads SNEGSKA (reference sequence). cDNA libraries of TCR beta carried unique molecular identifiers. T cells, about 0.9 to 11 million of them, yielded roughly 0.5 million cDNA molecules. TCRdb reanalysed the PCR reads using MiXCR and keeps one entry per CDR3 protein. This sample has roughly 800,000 distinct CDR3 sequences, with under 60% found just once. The genes are TRBV20-1 and TRBJ1-1, with 8 nucleotides matching TRBD1. Input material: blood. This receptor was taken from a girl aged 5-17 years with multiple sclerosis. Written as DNA, the CDR3 is TGCAGTGCTAGAGTGACAGGGGTTAGGAGTGTAGCTTTCTTT. This sequence encodes CSARVTGVRSVAFF.